This TCR beta chain was recovered during a study of CD4 T cells in relation to SARS-CoV-2 and coronaviruses. The study, taken as a whole, reports: The assay detects memory recall responses, not culture-primed primary responses. No crossreactivity against non-spike viral proteins was tested here.

Naive and memory CD4+ T cell DNA was deep-sequenced without culture. Assay used: immunoSEQ multiplex PCR; TCRdb lists only in-frame clones, some missing. The sample lists around 65,000 clones, 80% to 90% occurring once. The unexposed donors gave CD4+ T cells in about 2011-2018, prior to COVID-19. Naive and memory CD4+ T cells came from enriched cryopreserved PBMCs. In germline, CDR1 is LNHDA, CDR2 SQIVND (reference sequence). The CDR3 spans 13 residues. The V segment lost 4 bases and the J segment 7 bases; nucleotides outside the gene matches: 3. This clone was found a few times. Its cognate antigen is unknown.

This chain connects TRBV19 to TRBJ1-5; 8 positions agree with TRBD1. The TCR originated in a human donor in good health. The sequenced material came from memory CD4+ T cells from PBMCs. CDR3 nucleotide sequence: TGTGCCAGTAGTACACAGGGGGGCCAGCCCCAGCATTTT. It specifies CASSTQGGQPQHF.